The 20 T cell receptor beta chains presented below share a single source sample, sequenced in a study of blood T cells in healthy people across ages. A second PCR of roughly 7 to 11 cycles used a sample-barcoded 5' primer and a J-beta primer mix. TCRdb fed the 5' RACE reads into MiXCR, producing one record per CDR3 protein. The table lists approximately 790,000 distinct CDR3 sequences, under 80% of them singletons. Sequenced material: blood. The source is a young man in good health.

The V call is TRBV6-6, the J call TRBJ2-7, with 8 bases identical to TRBD1. The CDR3 is 14 amino acids. The trim removed 0 bases at V and 6 bases at J, leaving 4 bases unmatched. Germline lookup yields CDR1 MNHNY and CDR2 SVGAGI (reference sequence). In DNA, the CDR3 is TGTGCCAGCAGTTACTCCGACAGGGGCGGCGAGCAGTACTTC. Its protein is CASSYSDRGGEQYF.

The CDR3 region has the DNA TGTGCCAGCAGCGTACGAGGACACAGGAATAATTCACCCCTCCACTTT. Translation gives CASSVRGHRNNSPLHF. V gene TRBV7-2 combines with J gene TRBJ1-6, with D perhaps TRBD1 (5 bases). The CDR3 has 16 amino acids. Trimming took off 5 bases at V and 5 bases at J, with 16 bases between the two ends. Germline CDR1 and CDR2: SGHTA and FQGNSA.

This clonotype turned up a few times. This sequence joins TRBV12-3 or TRBV12-4 and TRBJ1-5; TRBD1 aligns across 8 bases. V lost 3 bases, J lost 5 bases, and 3 bases stayed unmatched. CDR3 length: 14 residues. CDR3 DNA sequence: TGTGCCAGCAGTTTGGACAGGGTGGATCAGCCCCAGCATTTT. It codes for CASSLDRVDQPQHF.

The chain joins TRBV20-1 to TRBJ2-1, with D perhaps TRBD1 or TRBD2 (6 bases each). The germline CDR1 and CDR2 sequences are DFQATT and SNEGSKA (reference sequence). This CDR3 is built from 14 residues. The V and J ends lost 6 bases and 10 bases respectively, with 22 bases between them. CDR3 loop: CSARRTRGPREQFF. CDR3 bases: TGCAGTGCCCGACGGACCCGGGGGCCTAGGGAGCAGTTCTTC.

The rearrangement joins TRBV12-3 or TRBV12-4 to TRBJ1-2; possible D gene TRBD1, 5 bases. Trimming pared 5 bases from V and 8 bases from J, leaving 15 bases between. CDR3 length: 13 amino acids. CDR3 loop: CASSVPSGRGYTF. The DNA of the CDR3 is TGTGCCAGCAGTGTACCCTCAGGGAGGGGCTACACCTTC.

This clonotype was detected only once. The chain links TRBV11-3 to TRBJ2-5; 8 nucleotides match TRBD2. This CDR3 has 15 amino acids. J was trimmed by 11 bases and V by 4 bases; bases with no gene match: 15. Germline-derived CDR1 and CDR2 are SGHNT and YENEEA. The CDR3 DNA reads TGTGCCAGCAGCTCCCGGGGGGGAAGGTACAATGAGCAGTACTTC. Translating it yields CASSSRGGRYNEQYF.

Regarding this clonotype: Here the CDR3 omits its conserved ending phenylalanine or tryptophan, so a read error is the likely source. The CDR3 sequence is CSARDLTVSSYEQYL. CDR3 bases: TGCAGTGCTAGAGATCTAACGGTTAGCTCCTACGAGCAGTACTTA. The chain joins TRBV20-1 to TRBJ2-7; no clear D gene. The CDR3 is made up of 15 amino acids. Germline CDR1 and CDR2: DFQATT and SNEGSKA (reference sequence). V was cut by 0 bases and J by 0 bases, with 12 bases left in between.

The V gene is TRBV5-1, the J gene TRBJ2-4, with 13 bases aligning to TRBD2. The DNA end is more similar to TRBJ2-7, so the J call may be wrong. The CDR3 spans 15 residues. Germline CDR1 SGHRS, CDR2 YFSETQ. The CDR3: CASSVGLAGTYEQYF. CDR3 nucleotides: TGCGCCAGCAGCGTGGGACTAGCGGGAACCTACGAGCAGTACTTC.

The rearrangement uses TRBV28 and TRBJ2-4, with 9 bases that match TRBD1. The better agreement between TRBJ2-7 and the DNA end casts doubt on the J call. Per the germline V gene, CDR1 is MDHEN and CDR2 is SYDVKM. The CDR3 runs 14 residues. CDR3 in DNA: TGTGCCAGCAGTCCCGGGACAGGGAACAACGAGCAGTACTTC. This gives the protein CASSPGTGNNEQYF.

Points on this clonotype: The junction does not match germline at one end; this may be a read error. This chain connects TRBV6-2 or TRBV6-3 to TRBJ2-7, with D perhaps matching TRBD1 or TRBD2 (5 bases each). The CDR3 has 14 amino acids. Germline loops: CDR1 MNHEY, CDR2 SVGEGT. This CDR3 reads CASSDSGTYYEQYF. The DNA for the CDR3 is TGTGCCAGCAGTGACTCCGGGACCTACTACGAGCAGTACTTC.

This clonotype was observed a few times. The CDR3 DNA reads as TGCAGTGCTAGAGTAGCGGGGGGCATGGATACGCAGTATTTT. It specifies CSARVAGGMDTQYF. The rearrangement uses TRBV20-1 and TRBJ2-3; TRBD2 aligns across 10 bases. Germline trimming cut 1 base from V and 6 bases from J; bases unmatched to any gene: 4. The germline V gene encodes CDR1 DFQATT and CDR2 SNEGSKA (reference sequence). The CDR3 spans 14 residues.

This chain uses TRBV5-5 with TRBJ1-2; D is undetermined. CDR1 and CDR2 from the germline V gene are SGHKS and YYEKEE (reference sequence). The CDR3 consists of 16 residues. V was trimmed by 1 base and J by 0 bases, leaving 13 bases between them. This CDR3 is CASSLYGRRTNYGYTF. CDR3 nucleotide sequence: TGTGCCAGCAGCTTGTATGGGCGGCGGACTAACTATGGCTACACCTTC.

This sequence joins TRBV11-1 and TRBJ2-2; TRBD2 matches at 7 bases. The V segment lost 5 bases and the J segment 6 bases; nucleotides outside the gene matches: 6. Germline CDR1 is SGHAT and CDR2 is FQDESV (reference sequence). The CDR3 covers 14 residues. CDR3 coding DNA: TGTGCCAGCAGCCAAAGCGGGGATTCCGGGGAGCTGTTTTTT. Residues: CASSQSGDSGELFF.

V gene TRBV7-8 combines with J gene TRBJ1-4, with 7 nucleotides matching TRBD1. Germline V gene data show CDR1 as SGHVS and CDR2 as FQNEAQ. This CDR3 has 14 residues. J was trimmed by 7 bases and V by 5 bases; bases with no gene match: 7. Here the CDR3 reads CASSPGGVSEKLFF. The DNA of the CDR3 is TGTGCCAGCAGCCCAGGGGGAGTTAGTGAAAAACTGTTTTTT.

The DNA for the CDR3 is TGTGCCAGCATCTGGACTAGCGGGGGGCCCTACCAAGAGACCCAGTACTTC. Its protein is CASIWTSGGPYQETQYF. This sequence joins TRBV2 and TRBJ2-5, with 14 bases lining up with TRBD2. With V trimmed by 7 bases and J by 0 bases, 7 bases remained unmatched. Germline V CDR1 and CDR2: SNHLY, FYNNEI. The CDR3 has 17 residues. Filled out from reference TRBV2 and TRBJ2-5, the complete variable domain reads EPEVTQTPSHQVTQMGQEVILRCVPISNHLYFYWYRQILGQKVEFLVSFYNNEISEKSEIFDDQFSVERPDGSNFTLKIRSTKLEDSAMYFCASIWTSGGPYQETQYFGPGTRLLVL.

This chain connects TRBV5-6 to TRBJ2-3, with D perhaps being TRBD1 or TRBD2 (6 bases each). Germline-derived CDR1 and CDR2 are SGHDT and YYEEEE. The germline V and J ends were trimmed by 0 bases and 5 bases, with 16 bases remaining between them. The CDR3 runs to 16 residues. CDR3 in DNA: TGTGCCAGCAGCTTGGCCGGTGGGGGGCAAGGAGATACGCAGTATTTT. Translating gives CASSLAGGGQGDTQYF.

The chain has TRBV3-1 and TRBJ2-6; D is possibly TRBD1 (6 bases). The ends were cut back, 5 bases at V and 6 bases at J, with 11 bases in the middle. This CDR3 contains 14 residues. The V gene's germline CDR1 is LGHDT and CDR2 YNNKEL (reference sequence). The CDR3 DNA reads as TGTGCCAGCAGCTTGAGGGGGTCGGCCAACGTCCTGACTTTC. Translation: CASSLRGSANVLTF.

The chain links TRBV3-1 to TRBJ2-3; 7 positions agree with TRBD2. The germline CDR1 and CDR2 sequences are LGHDT and YNNKEL (reference sequence). The J segment lost 2 bases and the V segment lost 3 bases, leaving 11 bases of the junction unmatched. The CDR3 runs 17 residues. The CDR3 sequence is CASSHTAGGSSTDTQYF. CDR3 bases: TGTGCCAGCAGCCACACCGCCGGCGGGAGTTCCACAGATACGCAGTATTTT.

The sample holds a few counts of this clonotype. The rearrangement uses TRBV6-6 and TRBJ2-1; no clear D. The CDR3 covers 15 residues. Trimming pared 0 bases from V and 0 bases from J, leaving 6 bases between. Germline CDR1 and CDR2: MNHNY and SVGAGI (reference sequence). CDR3 residues: CASSYSPGSYNEQFF. The CDR3 DNA reads as TGTGCCAGCAGTTACTCGCCGGGCTCCTACAATGAGCAGTTCTTC.

The chain links TRBV4-2 to TRBJ2-1, with D tentatively TRBD2 (8 bases). Per germline, CDR1 LGHNA and CDR2 YNFKEQ. CDR3 size: 17 residues. The V and J ends lost 4 bases and 9 bases respectively, with 25 bases between them. Written as DNA, the CDR3 is TGTGCCAGCAGCCCAACGGGAAACAGGGGCGGGAGGAGTGAGCAGTTCTTC. It codes for CASSPTGNRGGRSEQFF.